The rows below give T cell receptor beta chains drawn from one sample of a study of T-cell reconstitution after alpha-beta-depleted transplantation in children. TCRdb fed the PCR reads into MiXCR, producing one record per CDR3 protein. Of around 200,000 distinct CDR3 sequences detected, approximately 8.4% appear once; the ten largest clones hold 35% to 40%. Sample: PBMCs, mostly from graft donor cells, taken 360 days after TCRalphabeta/CD19-depleted stem cell transplant. The receptors shown here come from a male patient between 2 and 9 years old who had a stem cell transplant for acute myeloid leukemia, so the T cells may come from the graft donor. The CDR3 runs from the conserved cysteine through the conserved F or W. D genes are given only for firm matches. Size tells how often a clone was seen (once, few, many) or the class of an expanded clone, and some rows leave it out.

>TRBD2|many|TRBJ2-3|TRBV9
TGTGCCAGCAGCGTAGTGGGACTAGCGGGAGATACGCAGTATTTT
CASSVVGLAGDTQYF
>TRBD1|few|TRBJ1-3|TRBV12-3/TRBV12-4
TGTGCCAGCAGTATCCAGGGGGAAGTCCCTGGAAACACCATATATTTT
CASSIQGEVPGNTIYF
>TRBD1|many|TRBJ2-3|TRBV20-1
TGCAGTGCCCAGGGGGCCCCCACAGATACGCAGTATTTT
CSAQGAPTDTQYF
>TRBD1|-|TRBJ1-5|TRBV18
TGTGCCAGCTCACCACCCGGGACAGGTAGTCAGCCCCAGCATTTT
CASSPPGTGSQPQHF
>TRBD1|many|TRBJ1-5|TRBV11-2
TGTGCCAGCAGTAGGGGCCCTGGGACAGGAAATCAGCCCCAGCATTTT
CASSRGPGTGNQPQHF
>TRBD2|few|TRBJ2-1|TRBV7-2
TGTGCCAGCAGCTTAGGGAGAGCGGGAGGCTTCTACAATGAGCAGTTCTTC
CASSLGRAGGFYNEQFF
>TRBD2|many|TRBJ2-3|TRBV11-1
TGTGCCAGCAGCTTAGCTCAGCGGGAGCTAGATACGCAGTATTTT
CASSLAQRELDTQYF
>-|few|TRBJ2-5|TRBV3-1
TGTGCCAGCAGCCAAGGGGACGGGGAGACCCAGTACTTC
CASSQGDGETQYF
>TRBD2|many|TRBJ2-1|TRBV3-1
TGTGCCAGCAGCCAAAGGCTAGCGGGAAACGATGAGCAGTTCTTC
CASSQRLAGNDEQFF
>-|-|TRBJ2-5|TRBV12-3/TRBV12-4
TGTGCCAGCAGCTATATGGGACGAGGGCGTCAGACCCAGTACTTC
CASSYMGRGRQTQYF
>TRBD2|few|TRBJ2-5|TRBV7-7
TGTGCTAGCAGCTTAGCCTTAGCGGGAGGGCCAGGAGAGACCCAGTACTTC
CASSLALAGGPGETQYF
>-|few|TRBJ2-2|TRBV5-6
TGTGCCAGCAGCCCCTGGGCGACAGGTCGGGGACTCACCGGGGAGCTGTTTTTT
CASSPWATGRGLTGELFF
>-|many|TRBJ1-1|TRBV18
TGTGCCAGCTCACCACGGACCGGCCGGGCTTTCTTT
CASSPRTGRAFF
>-|many|TRBJ2-2|TRBV7-9
TGTGCCAGCAGGTCCGGGACCACGACCGGGGAGCTGTTTTTT
CASRSGTTTGELFF
>TRBD2|many|TRBJ2-7|TRBV4-3
TGCGCCAGCAGCCAAGAGGCGGGGGGCCTAACCTACGAGCAGTACTTC
CASSQEAGGLTYEQYF
>TRBD2|-|TRBJ2-1|TRBV27
TGTGCCAGCAGTTTATCGGGGGGGGACTACTACAATGAGCAGTTCTTC
CASSLSGGDYYNEQFF
>-|few|TRBJ2-1|TRBV20-1
TGCAGTGCTCCGAACTTCGAGAGGTCCTACAATGAGCAGTTCTTC
CSAPNFERSYNEQFF
>TRBD1|few|TRBJ1-2|TRBV12-3/TRBV12-4
TGTGCCAGCAGTAGAACCGGGACAGGGGTAGTTGGCTACACCTTC
CASSRTGTGVVGYTF
>TRBD2|-|TRBJ2-4|TRBV29-1
TGCAGCGTTGAAGAACCATCGGGGGGTCTTTTTCTAGCCAAAAACATTCAGTACTTC
CSVEEPSGGLFLAKNIQYF
>TRBD1|few|TRBJ1-1|TRBV12-3/TRBV12-4
TGTGCCAGCAGTTTAGCCCAATCGACAGGGACGACTTTCTTT
CASSLAQSTGTTFF
>-|many|TRBJ1-1|TRBV5-1
TGCGCCAGCAGCTGGGGGACGGCGAACACTGAAGCTTTCTTT
CASSWGTANTEAFF
>TRBD2|many|TRBJ2-3|TRBV11-1
TGTGCCAGCAGCTTCTTTGCGGGAGCCAGCACAGATACGCAGTATTTT
CASSFFAGASTDTQYF
>-|many|TRBJ2-4|TRBV12-3/TRBV12-4
TGTGCCAGCGCAGAGAGTACCAAAAACATTCAGTACTTC
CASAESTKNIQYF
>-|many|TRBJ2-4|TRBV12-3/TRBV12-4
TGTGCCAGCAGTCGCGATAACGGCATTCAGTACTTC
CASSRDNGIQYF
>-|many|TRBJ2-7|TRBV5-6
TGTGCCAGCAGCTTGGAAGTGAGGTTTGTTGCCGGATCCGGGGAGCAGTACTTC
CASSLEVRFVAGSGEQYF
>TRBD2|few|TRBJ2-5|TRBV5-4
TGTGCCAGCACTCCCCGGCGGGGGGAGACCCAGTACTTC
CASTPRRGETQYF
>-|-|TRBJ1-5|TRBV12-3/TRBV12-4
TGTGCCAGCAGCACCTCGAGACATCTACTAAGGAGCAATCAGCCCCAGCATTTT
CASSTSRHLLRSNQPQHF
>TRBD2|few|TRBJ2-3|TRBV20-1
TGCAGTGCTAGGAGTGTCCGGGAGGGCCAGACAGATACGCAGTATTTT
CSARSVREGQTDTQYF
>-|-|TRBJ2-3|TRBV10-3
TGTGCCATCTTGGGGCAGGGGGGGCCAAGCACAGATACGCAGTATTTT
CAILGQGGPSTDTQYF
>TRBD1|many|TRBJ2-3|TRBV7-3
TGTGCCAGCAGCTCCAGGACAGGGAAAAGCACAGATACGCAGTATTTT
CASSSRTGKSTDTQYF
>TRBD1|-|TRBJ2-1|TRBV5-1
TGCGCCAGCAGCCCCAGAGGTGGGACAGGGGTTCAGAATGAGCAGTTCTTC
CASSPRGGTGVQNEQFF
>-|few|TRBJ1-1|TRBV5-5
TGTGCCAGCAGCTTGCCAGGGGTGAACACTGAAGCTTTCTTT
CASSLPGVNTEAFF
>-|few|TRBJ2-4|TRBV11-2
TGTGCCAGCAGCTTAGGTTTAAGAGGGCCTGCCAAAAACATTCAGTACTTC
CASSLGLRGPAKNIQYF
>-|many|TRBJ2-1|TRBV5-1
TGCGCCAGCATATCCCCGTGGGGCGATGAGCAGTTCTTC
CASISPWGDEQFF
>-|many|TRBJ2-6|TRBV20-1
TGCAGTGCTAGATTCGGGTCTGGGGCCAACGTCCTGACTTTC
CSARFGSGANVLTF
>-|-|TRBJ1-1|TRBV28
TGTGCCAGCAGTTCCTTCCTCGGCACTGAAGCTTTCTTT
CASSSFLGTEAFF
>-|many|TRBJ2-1|TRBV5-1
TGCGCCAGCAGCTTCGGACTATCCACCGAGCAGTTCTTC
CASSFGLSTEQFF
>-|few|TRBJ1-1|TRBV7-2
TGTGCCAGCAGCTTCCTCCCGGAGGGCACTGAAGCTTTCTTT
CASSFLPEGTEAFF
>-|few|TRBJ2-1|TRBV20-1
TGCAGTCCCCGGGGGAGCGGCAATTACAATGAGCAGTTCTTC
CSPRGSGNYNEQFF
>-|many|TRBJ1-2|TRBV6-2/TRBV6-3
TGTGCCAGCAGTATCAACCCGGGACTCTATGGCTACACCTTC
CASSINPGLYGYTF
>TRBD1|-|TRBJ2-3|TRBV12-3/TRBV12-4
TGTGCCAGCAGGGAACCGGGACAGGGTAGGAAGCGGACAGATACGCAGTATTTT
CASREPGQGRKRTDTQYF
>-|-|TRBJ2-3|TRBV12-5
TGTGCTAGTGGTTTGGTACTTGGCAAAGGCACAGATACGCAGTATTTT
CASGLVLGKGTDTQYF
>-|few|TRBJ1-5|TRBV19
TGTGCCAGTAGAAGACAGGCGTATAGCAATCAGCCCCAGCATTTT
CASRRQAYSNQPQHF
>TRBD2|many|TRBJ2-1|TRBV24-1
TGTGCCACCAGTGACGCTAGCGGGAGGGTTGGCAATGAGCAGTTCTTC
CATSDASGRVGNEQFF
>TRBD1|few|TRBJ1-1|TRBV5-1
TGCGCCAGCAGCTCTATACGGACAGGGGGCAACACTGAAGCTTTCTTT
CASSSIRTGGNTEAFF
>-|-|TRBJ1-2|TRBV7-3
TGTGCCAGCAGCCAACCCAGGAAAGTACATCCGGATAATGGCTACACCTTC
CASSQPRKVHPDNGYTF
>TRBD1|-|TRBJ2-7|TRBV14
TGTGCCAGCAGCCAGGGACAGGGGGCCAACGAGCAGTACTTC
CASSQGQGANEQYF
>TRBD1|-|TRBJ2-3|TRBV20-1
TGCAGTGCTAAGAAGGGGGCCCCCACAGATACGCAGTATTTT
CSAKKGAPTDTQYF
>-|many|TRBJ2-3|TRBV4-3
TGCGCCAGCAGCCAAGAAGGGACCAACGAGGGGGATACGCAGTATTTT
CASSQEGTNEGDTQYF
>-|few|TRBJ2-1|TRBV5-1
TGCGCCAGCAGCTTGGAACGGGGGCTACAGTTCTTC
CASSLERGLQFF
>TRBD1|few|TRBJ2-3|TRBV6-1
TGTGCCAGCAGTGAATGGGACAGAAGCACAGATACGCAGTATTTT
CASSEWDRSTDTQYF
>-|few|TRBJ2-5|TRBV5-1
TGCGCCAGCAGCTCAAGGACAGACCAAGAGACCCAGTACTTC
CASSSRTDQETQYF
>TRBD2|many|TRBJ2-1|TRBV5-1
TGCGCCAGCAGCTTGCTAGCGGGGACCTACAATGAGCAGTTCTTC
CASSLLAGTYNEQFF
>TRBD1|-|TRBJ2-4|TRBV20-1
TGCTGTGCTAGGACAGGGGGCGCGGGAAACATTCAGTACTTC
CCARTGGAGNIQYF
>-|many|TRBJ2-1|TRBV5-1
TGCGCCAGCAGCCTACGCGCGGGGGCTTCCTACAATGAGCAGTTCTTC
CASSLRAGASYNEQFF